The clone carrying this T cell receptor beta chain was detected ten times or more. These data come from a study of T cells in Graves' hyperthyroidism and ophthalmopathy. Turning to the study itself: Any treatment followed the collection of peripheral blood at initial diagnosis.

The study included ophthalmopathy patients with Clinical Activity Score at least 3, NOSPECS grade at least 4 and duration under 3 months. Regions amplified from RNA transcripts were the TCR beta CDR3 regions. The HTBI primer set served for first-round RT-PCR of the TCR CDR3. One entry per CDR3 protein results from TCRdb running MiXCR on the multiplex PCR reads. This sample has hundreds of thousands of distinct CDR3 sequences, with around 24% found just once. V was clipped by 4 bases and J by 4 bases, with 17 bases between them. Looked up from germline, CDR1 is SGHKS and CDR2 is YYEKEE (reference sequence). The CDR3 is 15 amino acids.

The sequenced material came from blood. The V and J genes are TRBV5-5 and TRBJ1-2; D possibly corresponds to TRBD1 (6 bases). This clonotype was sampled from a woman younger than 45 with Graves' ophthalmopathy. This CDR3 reads CASSLAGQKVYGYTF. As DNA, the CDR3 is TGTGCCAGCAGCCTAGCCGGACAGAAAGTCTATGGCTACACCTTC.